A single sample gave rise to the 5 T cell receptor beta chains below, sequenced in a study of blood T cell repertoires in COVID-19. Method: immunoSEQ multiplex PCR; TCRdb's copy keeps in-frame clones and lacks some. The sample lists approximately 350,000 clones; around 82% were seen once. Sequencing used peripheral blood. The receptors originated from a man aged 30 to 45 with active or convalescent COVID-19.

The chain links TRBV6-4 to TRBJ2-1; maybe TRBD2 (5 bases). This CDR3 has 15 residues. CDR1 and CDR2 from the germline V gene are MRHNA and SNTAGT. V was shortened by 5 bases and J by 3 bases, with 14 bases between the two germline ends. The CDR3 is CASSPLSGNYNEQFF. The CDR3 DNA reads as TGTGCCAGCAGTCCCCTCTCCGGGAACTACAATGAGCAGTTCTTC.

CDR3 region: CASSPRLAGVTTSYEQYF. CDR3 DNA: TGTGCCAGCAGCCCCCGACTAGCGGGGGTGACAACCTCCTACGAGCAGTACTTC. The chain uses TRBV7-6 and TRBJ2-7; 12 positions agree with TRBD2. CDR1 SGHVS and CDR2 FNYEAQ come from the germline V gene. The CDR3 covers 18 residues. V shed 5 bases, J shed 0 bases, and the junction held 11 bases outside the gene matches.

The chain is built from TRBV4-2 and TRBJ2-2; D gene uncertain. Per germline, CDR1 LGHNA and CDR2 YNFKEQ. Trimming removed 1 base from V and 7 bases from J, with 13 bases in between. The CDR3 spans 15 residues. The CDR3 nucleotides are TGTGCCAGCAGCCAAGGAGCGTCGGCCGGCGGGGAGCTGTTTTTT. The encoded protein is CASSQGASAGGELFF.

V is TRBV15 and J is TRBJ2-2, with 12 bases matching TRBD2. The CDR3 has 16 residues. Looked up from germline, CDR1 is LNHNV and CDR2 is YYDKDF (reference sequence). V was pared by 5 bases and J by 7 bases, with 8 bases of the junction left unmatched. The CDR3 DNA reads TGTGCCACCAGCTCCCGACTAGCGGGAGCGGGCGGGGAGCTGTTTTTT. It is translated as CATSSRLAGAGGELFF.

This chain connects TRBV13 to TRBJ2-7, with a possible D match to TRBD2 (6 bases). CDR1 is PRHDT, CDR2 FYEKMQ, per germline (reference sequence). The CDR3 loop spans 15 amino acids. The germline V and J ends were trimmed by 5 bases and 7 bases, with 21 bases remaining between them. CDR3 in amino acids: CASSPEEGLTGEQYF. CDR3 coding DNA: TGTGCCAGCAGCCCCGAGGAGGGGCTAACGGGGGAGCAGTACTTC.